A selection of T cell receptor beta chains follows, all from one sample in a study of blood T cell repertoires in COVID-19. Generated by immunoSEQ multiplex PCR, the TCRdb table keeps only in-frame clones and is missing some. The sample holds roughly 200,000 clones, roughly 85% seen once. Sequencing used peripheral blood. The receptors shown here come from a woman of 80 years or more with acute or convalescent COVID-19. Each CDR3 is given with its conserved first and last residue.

CDR3: CASTLYVGRGDYGYTF
V: TRBV2
J: TRBJ1-2

CDR3: CASSLGGGPYEQYF
V: TRBV5-1
J: TRBJ2-7

CDR3: CAISHRSSTDTQYF
V: TRBV10-3
J: TRBJ2-3

CDR3: CASAGTSGRGEQFF
V: TRBV19
J: TRBJ2-1

CDR3: CASSLGDRGMHTEAFF
V: TRBV11-2
J: TRBJ1-1

CDR3: CASSPSSGANVLTF
V: TRBV7-3
J: TRBJ2-6

CDR3: CASSLSGTGLGGELFF
V: TRBV27
J: TRBJ2-2

CDR3: CASSLLYTDTQYF
V: TRBV7-2
J: TRBJ2-3

CDR3: CASSLLRVGGETQYF
V: TRBV18
J: TRBJ2-5

CDR3: CASSILGGIGGELFF
V: TRBV19
J: TRBJ2-2

CDR3: CASSSGSGTPFEQYF
V: TRBV28
J: TRBJ2-7

CDR3: CATSDTTENTGELFF
V: TRBV24-1
J: TRBJ2-2

CDR3: CASSSTYAPYNEQFF
V: TRBV7-2
J: TRBJ2-1

CDR3: CASSQLVGDSGANVLTF
V: TRBV4-3
J: TRBJ2-6

CDR3: CASSRRLALITYNEQFF
V: TRBV7-9
J: TRBJ2-1

CDR3: CASSIAQGASIYGYTF
V: TRBV19
J: TRBJ1-2

CDR3: CASSFKPTYPFSGANVLTF
V: TRBV27
J: TRBJ2-6

CDR3: CASSLAQPETQYF
V: TRBV28
J: TRBJ2-5

CDR3: CASTGEGLGELFF
V: TRBV2
J: TRBJ2-2

CDR3: CASSSRGAASYNEQFF
V: TRBV28
J: TRBJ2-1

CDR3: CASSLAVSGSNEQFF
V: TRBV7-9
J: TRBJ2-1

CDR3: CASSYLTGELFF
V: TRBV6-5
J: TRBJ2-2

CDR3: CASSDRAERGYTF
V: TRBV5-1
J: TRBJ1-2